The 17 T cell receptor beta chains below come from one sample, sequenced in a study of OX40 agonist ivuxolimab in advanced cancers. TCRdb's table, derived via immunoSEQ multiplex PCR, lists solely in-frame clones and lacks some. This sample has around 70,000 clones, with roughly 80% found just once. Material: CD4+ or CD8+ T cells sorted from blood, obtained in a trial of the OX40 agonist ivuxolimab. All receptors derive from an adult with an advanced solid tumor such as melanoma, head and neck, liver or kidney cancer.

The rearrangement uses TRBV5-1 and TRBJ1-1; D might be TRBD1 (5 bases). Deletions cut 4 bases from V and 2 bases from J, with 12 bases between. The CDR3 consists of 14 residues. The germline gives CDR1 SGHRS, CDR2 YFSETQ. The CDR3 DNA reads as TGCGCCAGCAGCCAAGGGACGGACAACACTGAAGCTTTCTTT. Translating gives CASSQGTDNTEAFF.

The CDR3 protein is CASSFSAGQEGGETQYF. The CDR3 DNA sequence: TGTGCCAGCAGCTTTTCGGCGGGACAGGAGGGCGGAGAGACCCAGTACTTC. The chain couples TRBV7-9 to TRBJ2-5; 8 bases are shared with TRBD1. This CDR3 is 17 amino acids long. Unmatched junction bases numbered 13, after V lost 3 bases and J lost 4 bases. CDR1 and CDR2 (germline): SEHNR, FQNEAQ (reference sequence).

The chain links TRBV2 to TRBJ1-2; 7 bases line up with TRBD1. The V gene end was trimmed by 7 bases and the J gene end by 8 bases; junction bases not matched to a gene: 16. This CDR3 comprises 15 residues. Per germline, CDR1 SNHLY and CDR2 FYNNEI. The CDR3 here is CASTEVEGAPGGYTF. The CDR3 DNA reads as TGTGCCAGCACTGAGGTGGAGGGGGCGCCGGGGGGCTACACCTTC.

The CDR3 region is CSVEERRQGLPSSGYTF. The CDR3 nucleotides read TGCAGCGTTGAAGAGCGCAGGCAGGGGTTACCTTCATCCGGCTACACCTTC. The rearrangement joins TRBV29-1 to TRBJ1-2; TRBD1 might be the D (6 bases). CDR1 and CDR2 (germline): SQVTM, ANQGSEA. This CDR3 is 17 amino acids long. Trimming shortened V by 0 bases and J by 8 bases, and 25 bases separated the two germline ends.

The chain combines TRBV7-9 with TRBJ1-1; D may be TRBD1 (6 bases). Per the germline V gene, CDR1 is SEHNR and CDR2 is FQNEAQ (reference sequence). The CDR3 spans 15 residues. V was pared by 4 bases and J by 3 bases, with 15 bases between. This CDR3 reads CASSSGGSGDTEAFF. CDR3 bases: TGTGCCAGCAGCTCGGGGGGCAGTGGGGACACTGAAGCTTTCTTT.

V is TRBV14 and J is TRBJ2-5; 14 bases map to TRBD2. Looked up from germline, CDR1 is SGHDN and CDR2 is FVKESK. The CDR3 loop spans 19 amino acids. After removal of 3 bases from V and 5 bases from J, the junction contained 14 bases not matched to a gene. The CDR3 DNA sequence: TGTGCCAGCAGCCAGGGACTAGCGGGGGCCCGCTTCAGGGTGGAGACCCAGTACTTC. It specifies CASSQGLAGARFRVETQYF.

The chain employs TRBV9 and TRBJ2-5; no definite D call. The CDR3 spans 14 residues. Germline CDR1 reads SGDLS; CDR2 reads YYNGEE. The ends were cut back, 0 bases at V and 2 bases at J, with 8 bases in the middle. DNA for the CDR3: TGTGCCAGCAGCGTAGGTCCCAGGCAAGAGACCCAGTACTTC. This encodes CASSVGPRQETQYF.

This chain joins TRBV5-6 and TRBJ1-1; 8 bases are shared with TRBD1. Germline CDR1 and CDR2: SGHDT and YYEEEE. With 3 bases clipped from V and 6 bases from J, the junction kept 4 bases outside the gene matches. The CDR3 extends over 13 amino acids. CDR3 amino acids: CASSSWTGSEAFF. CDR3 coding DNA: TGTGCCAGCAGCTCATGGACAGGGTCTGAAGCTTTCTTT.

The rearrangement links TRBV29-1 to TRBJ2-7; perhaps TRBD2 as D (6 bases). V lost 6 bases to trimming and J lost 6 bases, with 12 bases between them. CDR1 and CDR2 (germline): SQVTM, ANQGSEA. This CDR3 comprises 11 residues. CDR3 bases: TGCAGCGTCCATAAAGCGGGCGAGCAGTACTTC. Its protein is CSVHKAGEQYF.

This sequence joins TRBV19 and TRBJ2-3; TRBD1 matches at 7 bases. Per the germline V gene, CDR1 is LNHDA and CDR2 is SQIVND (reference sequence). The CDR3 totals 16 residues. Germline trimming cut 4 bases from V and 1 base from J; bases unmatched to any gene: 8. The CDR3, as DNA: TGTGCCAGTAGTACCCACCGACAGGGAGGCACAGATACGCAGTATTTT. As protein: CASSTHRQGGTDTQYF.

By its share, this clone is medium-sized. The chain is built from TRBV28 and TRBJ2-3, with 11 bases lining up with TRBD2. The ends lost 4 bases at V and 7 bases at J; junction bases unmatched: 4. The CDR3 runs to 14 residues. Germline CDR1 MDHEN, CDR2 SYDVKM. The CDR3 bases are TGTGCCAGCAGTTCGGGGACTAGCGGATATACGCAGTATTTT. Encoded protein: CASSSGTSGYTQYF.

The rearrangement joins TRBV11-2 to TRBJ1-1; D gene unclear. V lost 0 bases, J lost 1 base, and 3 bases lay in between. The V gene's germline CDR1 is SGHAT and CDR2 FQNNGV. The CDR3 consists of 13 residues. The CDR3, as DNA: TGTGCCAGCAGCTTAGACAGGAACACTGAAGCTTTCTTT. It specifies CASSLDRNTEAFF.

A single count supports this clone. This sequence joins TRBV5-4 and TRBJ2-5; 14 bases match TRBD2. Germline V gives CDR1 SGHNT, CDR2 YYREEE (reference sequence). The CDR3 has 16 amino acids. The V gene end was trimmed by 4 bases and the J gene end by 5 bases; junction bases not matched to a gene: 7. CDR3 nucleotides: TGTGCCAGCAGCGGGGGGACTAGCGGGAGCCCCGAGACCCAGTACTTC. It translates to CASSGGTSGSPETQYF.

The chain uses TRBV6-1 and TRBJ1-1, with 8 bases aligning to TRBD1. The germline V gene has CDR1 MNHNS and CDR2 SASEGT. V shed 2 bases, J shed 1 base, and the junction held 3 bases outside the gene matches. The CDR3 covers 15 residues. Here the CDR3 DNA reads TGTGCCAGCAGTGAACAGGGGGCGCCGAACACTGAAGCTTTCTTT. This encodes CASSEQGAPNTEAFF.

Only a few counts were recorded for this clone. The chain is built from TRBV7-6 and TRBJ2-7; no reliable D call. The CDR3 loop spans 12 amino acids. Between the trimmed V and J ends, which lost 3 bases and 6 bases, there was a span of 9 bases. CDR1 is SGHVS and CDR2 is FNYEAQ in the germline V gene. CDR3 region: CASSFSGGEQYF. CDR3 DNA: TGTGCCAGCAGCTTCTCGGGTGGCGAGCAGTACTTC. Full variable domain (outside the CDR3, taken from reference TRBV7-6 and TRBJ2-7): GAGVSQSPRYKVTKRGQDVALRCDPISGHVSLYWYRQALGQGPEFLTYFNYEAQQDKSGLPNDRFSAERPEGSISTLTIQRTEQRDSAMYRCASSFSGGEQYFGPGTRLTVT.

The J gene is TRBJ1-1, the V gene TRBV9, with D perhaps matching TRBD1 (6 bases). The CDR3 covers 17 residues. V lost 3 bases and J 1 base, leaving 19 bases between the germline ends. The germline gives CDR1 SGDLS, CDR2 YYNGEE. The CDR3 bases are TGTGCCAGCAGCGCCCCCCTCGGAGGGACACAGAACACTGAAGCTTTCTTT. Its translation is CASSAPLGGTQNTEAFF.

The rearrangement links TRBV28 to TRBJ2-7; D is unclear. Per the germline V gene, CDR1 is MDHEN and CDR2 is SYDVKM. The V gene lost 5 bases and the J gene lost 1 base, with 9 bases spanning the gap. This CDR3 spans 13 amino acids. The CDR3 reads CASSPLISYEQYF. The CDR3 DNA follows: TGTGCCAGCAGTCCCCTAATTTCCTACGAGCAGTACTTC.